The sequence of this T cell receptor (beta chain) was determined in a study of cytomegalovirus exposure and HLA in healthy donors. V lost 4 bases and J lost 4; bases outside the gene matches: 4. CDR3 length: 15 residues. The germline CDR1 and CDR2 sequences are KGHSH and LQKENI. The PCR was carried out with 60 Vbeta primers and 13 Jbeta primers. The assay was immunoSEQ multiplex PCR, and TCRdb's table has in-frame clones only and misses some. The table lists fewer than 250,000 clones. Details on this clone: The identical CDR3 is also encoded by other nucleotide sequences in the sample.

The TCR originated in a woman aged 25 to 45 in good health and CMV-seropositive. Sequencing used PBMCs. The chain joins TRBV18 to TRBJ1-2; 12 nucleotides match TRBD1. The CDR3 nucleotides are TGTGCCAGCTCACAGGGACAGGGGGCGTCCTATGGCTACACCTTC. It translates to CASSQGQGASYGYTF.